Listed below are T cell receptor beta chains from one sample, sequenced in a study of T cells in Graves' hyperthyroidism and ophthalmopathy. TCRdb used MiXCR to reprocess the multiplex PCR reads, holding one entry per CDR3 protein. The sample consists of fewer than 600,000 distinct CDR3 sequences, approximately 14% of them appearing once. The sample was blood. These receptors came from a woman aged 18-29 years with Graves' hyperthyroidism. CDR3s include the opening cysteine and the closing phenylalanine or tryptophan. The D gene is left open where the match is weak. Part of the rows lack a size; the others show once, few, many or a class for expanded clones.

cdr3_aa	cdr3_nt	clone_size	v_call	cdr3_length	j_call	d_call
CASSKDSRSYNSPLHF	TGTGCCAGCAGCAAGGACAGTCGCTCCTATAATTCACCCCTCCACTTT	NA	TRBV5-5	16	TRBJ1-6	NA
CASSPFPAGVRLGSTDTQYF	TGTGCCAGCAGCCCCTTTCCAGCGGGAGTGAGATTGGGTAGCACAGATACGCAGTATTTT	NA	TRBV7-6	20	TRBJ2-3	TRBD2
CSANSGQAGYGYTF	TGCAGTGCTAATTCGGGACAAGCTGGCTATGGCTACACCTTC	NA	TRBV20-1	14	TRBJ1-2	NA
CASSRTGMEETQYF	TGTGCCAGCAGCCGGACAGGGATGGAAGAGACCCAGTACTTC	few	TRBV7-9	14	TRBJ2-5	TRBD1
CASSSVGLAGDNEQFF	TGTGCCAGCAGCTCAGTGGGACTAGCGGGGGACAATGAGCAGTTCTTC	few	TRBV7-2	16	TRBJ2-1	TRBD2
CASSYGEDYGYTF	TGTGCCAGCAGTTATGGGGAGGACTATGGCTACACCTTC	few	TRBV6-2/TRBV6-3	13	TRBJ1-2	NA
CSVAGGGRLNEQFF	TGCAGCGTTGCGGGGGGAGGGCGGCTCAATGAGCAGTTCTTC	many	TRBV29-1	14	TRBJ2-1	TRBD2
CASTLSGEQFF	TGTGCCAGCACCCTATCGGGGGAGCAGTTCTTC	NA	TRBV6-1	11	TRBJ2-1	NA
CSAGDRYSNQPQHF	TGCAGCGCTGGGGACAGGTATTCCAATCAGCCCCAGCATTTT	many	TRBV29-1	14	TRBJ1-5	TRBD1
CASSNLNRGMNTEAFF	TGTGCCAGCAGTAACCTAAACAGGGGGATGAACACTGAAGCTTTCTTT	many	TRBV27	16	TRBJ1-1	TRBD1
CASSLRGQGAEAFF	TGTGCCAGCAGCTTACGGGGACAGGGGGCTGAAGCTTTCTTT	many	TRBV7-6	14	TRBJ1-1	TRBD1
CASSQGRYTEAFF	TGTGCCAGCAGTCAGGGACGGTACACTGAAGCTTTCTTT	many	TRBV12-3/TRBV12-4	13	TRBJ1-1	NA
CASSSVPSGTMITDTQYF	TGTGCCAGCAGCTCCGTTCCTAGCGGGACCATGATCACAGATACGCAGTATTTT	many	TRBV7-6	18	TRBJ2-3	TRBD2
CATSQPGQGDRSSYNEQFF	TGTGCCACCAGTCAACCGGGACAGGGGGATAGGAGCTCCTACAATGAGCAGTTCTTC	many	TRBV24-1	19	TRBJ2-1	TRBD1
CASHPFAGYEQYF	TGTGCCAGCCACCCATTTGCTGGCTACGAGCAGTACTTC	NA	TRBV2	13	TRBJ2-7	NA
CASSAPPSNYGYTF	TGTGCCAGCAGCGCCCCTCCAAGTAACTATGGCTACACCTTC	many	TRBV9	14	TRBJ1-2	NA
CASSSDRDRNSPLHF	TGTGCCAGCAGCTCCGACCGGGACAGAAATTCACCCCTCCACTTT	many	TRBV13	15	TRBJ1-6	TRBD1
CASSYSDSNGYTF	TGTGCCAGCAGTTACTCGGATTCAAATGGCTACACCTTC	few	TRBV6-6	13	TRBJ1-2	NA
CASSQDLWRGPRNEQFF	TGTGCCAGCAGCCAAGATCTTTGGCGGGGACCGAGAAATGAGCAGTTCTTC	many	TRBV3-1	17	TRBJ2-1	NA